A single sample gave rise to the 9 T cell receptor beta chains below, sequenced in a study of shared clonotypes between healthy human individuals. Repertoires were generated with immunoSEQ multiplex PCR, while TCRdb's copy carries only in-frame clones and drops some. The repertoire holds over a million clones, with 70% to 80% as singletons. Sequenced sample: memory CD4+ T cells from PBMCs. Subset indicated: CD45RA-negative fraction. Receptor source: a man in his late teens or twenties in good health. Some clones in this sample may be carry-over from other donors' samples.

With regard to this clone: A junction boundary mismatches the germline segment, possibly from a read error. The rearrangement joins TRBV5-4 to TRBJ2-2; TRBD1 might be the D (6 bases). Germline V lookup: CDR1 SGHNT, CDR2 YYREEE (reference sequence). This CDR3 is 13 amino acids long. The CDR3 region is CANSLDGDRELFF. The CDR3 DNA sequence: TGTGCCAACAGCTTGGATGGGGACAGGGAGCTGTTTTTT.

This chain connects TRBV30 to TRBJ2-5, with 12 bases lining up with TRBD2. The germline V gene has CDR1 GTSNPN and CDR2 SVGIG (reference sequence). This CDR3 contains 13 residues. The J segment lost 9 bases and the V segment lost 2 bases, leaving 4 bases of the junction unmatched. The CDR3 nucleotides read TGTGCCTGGAGTAGGCTAGCGGGAGGGGCCCAGTACTTC. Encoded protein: CAWSRLAGGAQYF. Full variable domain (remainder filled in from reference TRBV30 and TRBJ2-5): SQTIHQWPATLVQPVGSPLSLECTVEGTSNPNLYWYRQAAGRGLQLLFYSVGIGQISSEVPQNLSASRPQDRQFILSSKKLLLSDSGFYLCAWSRLAGGAQYFGPGTRLLVL.

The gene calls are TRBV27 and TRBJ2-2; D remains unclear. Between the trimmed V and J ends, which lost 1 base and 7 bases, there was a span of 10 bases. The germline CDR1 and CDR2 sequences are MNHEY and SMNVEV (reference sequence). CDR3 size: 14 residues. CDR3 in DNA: TGTGCCAGCAGTTTATTCAATAGAGGCGGGGAGCTGTTTTTT. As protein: CASSLFNRGGELFF.

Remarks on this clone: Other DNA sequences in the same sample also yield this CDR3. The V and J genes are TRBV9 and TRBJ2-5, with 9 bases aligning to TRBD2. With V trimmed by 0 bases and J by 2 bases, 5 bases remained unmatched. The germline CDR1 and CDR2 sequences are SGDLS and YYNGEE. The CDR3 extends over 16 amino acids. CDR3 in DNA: TGTGCCAGCAGCGTAGGGGCTAGCGGGACGCAAGAGACCCAGTACTTC. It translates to CASSVGASGTQETQYF.

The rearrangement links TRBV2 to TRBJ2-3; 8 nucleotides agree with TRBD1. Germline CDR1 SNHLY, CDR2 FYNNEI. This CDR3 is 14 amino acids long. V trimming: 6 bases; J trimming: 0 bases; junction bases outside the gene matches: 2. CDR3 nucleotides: TGTGCCAGCAGACGACAGGGGAGCACAGATACGCAGTATTTT. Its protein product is CASRRQGSTDTQYF. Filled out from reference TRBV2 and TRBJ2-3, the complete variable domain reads EPEVTQTPSHQVTQMGQEVILRCVPISNHLYFYWYRQILGQKVEFLVSFYNNEISEKSEIFDDQFSVERPDGSNFTLKIRSTKLEDSAMYFCASRRQGSTDTQYFGPGTRLTVL.

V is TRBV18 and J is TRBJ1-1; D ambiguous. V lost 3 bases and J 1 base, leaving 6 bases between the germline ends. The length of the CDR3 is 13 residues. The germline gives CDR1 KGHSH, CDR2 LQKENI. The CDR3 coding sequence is TGTGCCAGCTCACCCATGGCGAACACTGAAGCTTTCTTT. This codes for CASSPMANTEAFF.

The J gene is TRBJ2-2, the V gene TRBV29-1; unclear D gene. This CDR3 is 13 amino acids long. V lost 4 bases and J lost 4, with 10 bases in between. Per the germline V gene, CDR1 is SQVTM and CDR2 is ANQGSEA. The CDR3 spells CSVGQDGTGELFF. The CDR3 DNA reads TGCAGCGTTGGTCAGGACGGCACCGGGGAGCTGTTTTTT.

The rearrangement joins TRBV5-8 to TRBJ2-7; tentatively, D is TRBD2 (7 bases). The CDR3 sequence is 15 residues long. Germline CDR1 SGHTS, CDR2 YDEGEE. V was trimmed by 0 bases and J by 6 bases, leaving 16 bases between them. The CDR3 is CASSLDLAGASEQYF. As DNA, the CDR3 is TGTGCCAGCAGCTTGGACCTGGCGGGGGCTAGCGAGCAGTACTTC.

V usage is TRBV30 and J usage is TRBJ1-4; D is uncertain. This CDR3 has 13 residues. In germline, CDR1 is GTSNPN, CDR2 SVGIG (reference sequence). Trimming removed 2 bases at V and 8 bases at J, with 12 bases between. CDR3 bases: TGTGCCTGGAGTAGTAATTTGGGGGAAAAACTGTTTTTT. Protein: CAWSSNLGEKLFF.